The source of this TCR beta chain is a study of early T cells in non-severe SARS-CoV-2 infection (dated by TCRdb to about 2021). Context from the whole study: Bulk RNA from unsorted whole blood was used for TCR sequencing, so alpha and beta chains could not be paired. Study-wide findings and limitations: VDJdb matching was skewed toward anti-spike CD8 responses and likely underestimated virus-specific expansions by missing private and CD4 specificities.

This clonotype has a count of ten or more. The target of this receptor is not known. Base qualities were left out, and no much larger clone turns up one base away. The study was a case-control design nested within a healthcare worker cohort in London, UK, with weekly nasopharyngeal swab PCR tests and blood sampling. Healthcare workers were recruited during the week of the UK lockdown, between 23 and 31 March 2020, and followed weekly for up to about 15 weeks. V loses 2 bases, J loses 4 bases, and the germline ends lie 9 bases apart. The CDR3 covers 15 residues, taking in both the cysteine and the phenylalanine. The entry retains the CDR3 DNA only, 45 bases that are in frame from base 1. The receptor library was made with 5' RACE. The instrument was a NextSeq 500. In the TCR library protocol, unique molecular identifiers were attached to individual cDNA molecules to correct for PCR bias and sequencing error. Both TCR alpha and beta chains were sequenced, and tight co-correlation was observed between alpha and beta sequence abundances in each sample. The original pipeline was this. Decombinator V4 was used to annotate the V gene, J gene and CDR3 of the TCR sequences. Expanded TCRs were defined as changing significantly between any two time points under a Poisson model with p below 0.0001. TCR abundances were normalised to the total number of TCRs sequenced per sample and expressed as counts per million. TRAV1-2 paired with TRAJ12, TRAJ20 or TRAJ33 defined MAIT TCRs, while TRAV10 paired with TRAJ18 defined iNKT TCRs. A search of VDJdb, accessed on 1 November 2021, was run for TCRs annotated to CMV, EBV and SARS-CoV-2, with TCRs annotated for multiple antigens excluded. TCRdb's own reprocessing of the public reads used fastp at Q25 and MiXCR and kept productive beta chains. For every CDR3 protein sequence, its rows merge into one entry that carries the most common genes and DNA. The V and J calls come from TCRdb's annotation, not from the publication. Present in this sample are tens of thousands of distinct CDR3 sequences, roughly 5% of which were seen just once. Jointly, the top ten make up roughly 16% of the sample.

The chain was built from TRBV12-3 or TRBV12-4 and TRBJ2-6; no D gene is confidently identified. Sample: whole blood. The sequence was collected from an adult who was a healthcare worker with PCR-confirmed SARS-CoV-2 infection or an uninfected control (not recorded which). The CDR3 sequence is CASSLTLSGANVLTF. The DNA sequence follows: TGTGCCAGCAGTTTAACTCTCTCGGGGGCCAACGTCCTGACTTTC.